Sequencing of this TCR beta chain was carried out in a study of metastatic and nonmetastatic thyroid tumors. Across the whole study: Repertoires of blood and of tissue (tumor or nodule) from malignant and benign thyroid patients were compared. Broader study findings: As reported, TCR beta diversity in blood and tumor was significantly higher in malignant thyroid tumors than in benign nodules.

Comments on this clone: What it binds is unknown.

None of the patients had undergone any treatment ahead of thyroid surgery. Authors' methods: What underpinned the distant-metastasis classifier for papillary thyroid cancer was the set of CDR3 differences across clinicopathological groups. With MiXCR, TCRdb called clones anew from the PCR reads. For this entry, the V and J calls and clone size follow TCRdb and not the study's own pipeline. The sample gives some 8,000 clones, around a quarter of which show up once; 20% to 30% is in the top ten. V lost 0 bases and J 8 bases, leaving 13 bases between the germline ends. In germline, CDR1 is SGHVS, CDR2 FQNEAQ. CDR3 length: 14 amino acids.

The rearrangement joins TRBV7-8 to TRBJ1-2; D is uncertain. Material for sequencing was tumor tissue. This receptor was obtained from a female donor with papillary thyroid cancer or a benign thyroid nodule (not recorded which). Some clones in this sample may be carry-over from other donors' samples. CDR3 DNA sequence: TGTGCCAGCAGCTTAGCCGTGGGGAGAGACGGCTACACCTTC. Translating it yields CASSLAVGRDGYTF. The full variable domain, in which reference TRBV7-8 and TRBJ1-2 provide the parts outside the CDR3, is GAGVSQSPRYKVAKRGQDVALRCDPISGHVSLFWYQQALGQGPEFLTYFQNEAQLDKSGLPSDRFFAERPEGSVSTLKIQRTQQEDSAVYLCASSLAVGRDGYTFGSGTRLTVV.